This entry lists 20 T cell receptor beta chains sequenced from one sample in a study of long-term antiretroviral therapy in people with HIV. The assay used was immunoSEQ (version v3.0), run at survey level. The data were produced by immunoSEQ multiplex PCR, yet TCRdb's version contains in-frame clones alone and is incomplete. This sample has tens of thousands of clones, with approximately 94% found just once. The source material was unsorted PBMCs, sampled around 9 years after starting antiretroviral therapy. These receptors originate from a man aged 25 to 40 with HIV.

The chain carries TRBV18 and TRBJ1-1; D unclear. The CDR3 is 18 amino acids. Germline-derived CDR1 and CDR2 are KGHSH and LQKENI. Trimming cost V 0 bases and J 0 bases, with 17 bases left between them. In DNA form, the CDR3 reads TGTGCCAGCTCACCACCCGGTCGGACGGATCCCATGAACACTGAAGCTTTCTTT. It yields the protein CASSPPGRTDPMNTEAFF.

As DNA, the CDR3 is TGTGCCAGCAGCTCCCAAGGAGCGGGGGGTTTTAGTCCCCAGTACTTC. This codes for CASSSQGAGGFSPQYF. The chain carries TRBV7-2 and TRBJ2-5, with 9 bases aligning to TRBD2. Germline V CDR1 and CDR2: SGHTA, FQGNSA. The CDR3 extends over 16 amino acids. Losses at the gene ends were 4 bases for V and 9 bases for J; bases not matched to a gene: 15.

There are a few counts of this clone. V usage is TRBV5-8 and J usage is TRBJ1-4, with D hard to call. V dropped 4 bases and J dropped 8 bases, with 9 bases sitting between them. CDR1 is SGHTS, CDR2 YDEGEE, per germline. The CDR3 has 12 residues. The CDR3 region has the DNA TGTGCCAGCAGCCTGAGTCGGGAAAAACTGTTTTTT. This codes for CASSLSREKLFF.

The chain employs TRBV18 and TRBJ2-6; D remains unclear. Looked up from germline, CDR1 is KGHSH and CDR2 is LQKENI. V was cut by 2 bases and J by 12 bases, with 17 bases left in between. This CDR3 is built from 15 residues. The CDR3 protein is CASSPFGSAGIVLTF. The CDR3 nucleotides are TGTGCCAGCTCACCATTCGGGTCGGCAGGAATCGTCCTGACTTTC.

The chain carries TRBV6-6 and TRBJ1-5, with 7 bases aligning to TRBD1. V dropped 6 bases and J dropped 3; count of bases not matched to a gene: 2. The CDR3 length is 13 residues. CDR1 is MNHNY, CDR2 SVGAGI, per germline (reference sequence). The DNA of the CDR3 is TGTGCCAGCAGGACAGGGTTCAATCAGCCCCAGCATTTT. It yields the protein CASRTGFNQPQHF.

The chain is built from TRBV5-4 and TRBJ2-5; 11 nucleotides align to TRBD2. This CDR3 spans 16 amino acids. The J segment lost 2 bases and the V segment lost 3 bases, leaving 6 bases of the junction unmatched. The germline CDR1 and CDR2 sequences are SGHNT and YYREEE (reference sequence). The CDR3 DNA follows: TGTGCCAGCAGCTCCTTAGCGGGGGGGTTACAAGAGACCCAGTACTTC. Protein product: CASSSLAGGLQETQYF. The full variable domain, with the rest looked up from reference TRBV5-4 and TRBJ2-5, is ETGVTQSPTHLIKTRGQQVTLRCSSQSGHNTVSWYQQALGQGPQFIFQYYREEENGRGNFPPRFSGLQFPNYSSELNVNALELDDSALYLCASSSLAGGLQETQYFGPGTRLLVL.

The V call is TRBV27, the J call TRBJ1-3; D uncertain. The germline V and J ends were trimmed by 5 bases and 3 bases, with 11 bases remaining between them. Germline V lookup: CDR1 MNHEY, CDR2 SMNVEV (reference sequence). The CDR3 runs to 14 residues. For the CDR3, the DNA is TGTGCCAGCAGTCCGTTGGGGTTTGGAAACACCATATATTTT. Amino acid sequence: CASSPLGFGNTIYF.

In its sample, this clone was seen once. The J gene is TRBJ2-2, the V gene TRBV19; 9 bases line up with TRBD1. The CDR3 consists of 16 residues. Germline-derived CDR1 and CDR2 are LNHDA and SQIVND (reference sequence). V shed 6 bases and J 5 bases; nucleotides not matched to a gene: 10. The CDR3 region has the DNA TGTGCCAGTAGACGGGCCTTGGACAGGGGTACCGGGGAGCTGTTTTTT. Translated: CASRRALDRGTGELFF.

Here the CDR3 reads CASSAGSRFGYQPQHF. The CDR3 nucleotides are TGTGCCAGCAGCGCCGGGTCAAGGTTTGGGTATCAGCCCCAGCATTTT. The genes are TRBV2 and TRBJ1-5; D is unclear. Germline V lookup: CDR1 SNHLY, CDR2 FYNNEI. Trimming shortened V by 6 bases and J by 5 bases, and 20 bases separated the two germline ends. The CDR3 is made up of 16 amino acids.

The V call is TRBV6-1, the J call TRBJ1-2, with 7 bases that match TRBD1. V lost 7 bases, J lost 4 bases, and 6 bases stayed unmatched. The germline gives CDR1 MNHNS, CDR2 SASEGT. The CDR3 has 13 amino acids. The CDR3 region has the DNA TGTGCCAGCACCCGGACAGGATCCTATGGCTACACCTTC. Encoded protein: CASTRTGSYGYTF.

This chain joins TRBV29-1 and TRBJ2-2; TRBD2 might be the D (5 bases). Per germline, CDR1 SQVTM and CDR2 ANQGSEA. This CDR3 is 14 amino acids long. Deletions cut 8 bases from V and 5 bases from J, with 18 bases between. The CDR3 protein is CSIRGQGGTGELFF. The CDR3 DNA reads TGCAGCATCCGAGGGCAAGGTGGGACCGGGGAGCTGTTTTTT.

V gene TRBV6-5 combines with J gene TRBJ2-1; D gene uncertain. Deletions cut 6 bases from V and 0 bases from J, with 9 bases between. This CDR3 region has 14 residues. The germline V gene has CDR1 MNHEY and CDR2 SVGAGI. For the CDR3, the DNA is TGTGCCAGCAGGTGGGAAAGCTCCTACAATGAGCAGTTCTTC. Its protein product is CASRWESSYNEQFF.

CDR3 amino acids: CASSITGTTEAFF. The CDR3, as DNA: TGTGCCAGTAGTATTACGGGGACCACTGAAGCTTTCTTT. This chain joins TRBV19 and TRBJ1-1, with D maybe TRBD1 (5 bases). Germline CDR1 and CDR2: LNHDA and SQIVND (reference sequence). The CDR3 covers 13 residues. V was cut by 3 bases and J by 4 bases, with 9 bases left in between.

The CDR3 coding sequence is TGTGCCAGCAGTTGGACTAGCGGGGGGGGCGGGGAGCTGTTTTTT. This translates into CASSWTSGGGGELFF. This chain uses TRBV2 with TRBJ2-2; 15 positions match TRBD2. Trimming removed 5 bases from V and 7 bases from J; junction bases left unmatched: 2. CDR1 and CDR2 (germline): SNHLY, FYNNEI. The CDR3 contains 15 residues.

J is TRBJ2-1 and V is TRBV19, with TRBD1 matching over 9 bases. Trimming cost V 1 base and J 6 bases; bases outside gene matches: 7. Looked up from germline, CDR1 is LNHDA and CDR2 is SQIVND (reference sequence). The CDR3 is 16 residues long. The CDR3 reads CASSIAGTGSSNEQFF. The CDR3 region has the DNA TGTGCCAGTAGTATAGCCGGGACAGGGTCCAGCAATGAGCAGTTCTTC.

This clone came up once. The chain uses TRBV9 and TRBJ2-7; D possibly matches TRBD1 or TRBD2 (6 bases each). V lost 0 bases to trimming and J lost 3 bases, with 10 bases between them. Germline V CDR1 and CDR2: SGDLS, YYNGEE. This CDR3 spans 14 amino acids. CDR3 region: CASSVAEGVYEQYF. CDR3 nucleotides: TGTGCCAGCAGCGTAGCGGAGGGGGTCTACGAGCAGTACTTC.

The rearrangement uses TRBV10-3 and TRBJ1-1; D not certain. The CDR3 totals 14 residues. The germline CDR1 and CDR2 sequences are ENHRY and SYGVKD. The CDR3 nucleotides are TGTGTGTCGTGGGCGGGAACGGGCGGCACTGAAGCTTTCTTT. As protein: CVSWAGTGGTEAFF.

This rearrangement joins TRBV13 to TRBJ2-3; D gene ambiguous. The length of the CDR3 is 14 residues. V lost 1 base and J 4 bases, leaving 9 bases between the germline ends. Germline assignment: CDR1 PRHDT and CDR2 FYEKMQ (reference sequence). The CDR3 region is CASSLAQSADTQYF. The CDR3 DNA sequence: TGTGCCAGCAGCTTAGCCCAATCGGCAGATACGCAGTATTTT.

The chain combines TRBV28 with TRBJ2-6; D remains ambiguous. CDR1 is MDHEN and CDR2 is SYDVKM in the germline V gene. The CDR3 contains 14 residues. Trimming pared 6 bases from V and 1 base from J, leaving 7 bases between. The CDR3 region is CASRIRSGANVLTF. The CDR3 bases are TGTGCCAGCAGAATTCGGTCTGGGGCCAACGTCCTGACTTTC.

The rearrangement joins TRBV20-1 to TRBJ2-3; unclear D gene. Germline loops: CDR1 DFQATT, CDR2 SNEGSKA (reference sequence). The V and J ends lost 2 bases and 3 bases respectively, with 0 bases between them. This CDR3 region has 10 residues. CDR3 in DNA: TGCAGTGCTAGAACAGATACGCAGTATTTT. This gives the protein CSARTDTQYF.